Shown below are 15 T cell receptor beta chains from a single sample sequenced in a study of cytomegalovirus exposure and HLA in healthy donors. The repertoire was sequenced with immunoSEQ multiplex PCR; TCRdb's copy has only in-frame clones and lacks some. The sample includes 150,000 or so clones, around nine tenths seen only once; the top ten take approximately 20%. What was sequenced was PBMCs. The receptors come from a young man in good health and CMV-seropositive.

Note on this clone: Other DNA sequences in the sample encode the same CDR3. The gene calls are TRBV7-2 and TRBJ2-7; 11 nucleotides line up with TRBD1. The CDR3 spans 14 residues. The germline V gene encodes CDR1 SGHTA and CDR2 FQGNSA. Trimming took 5 bases from V and 2 from J; bases not matched to a gene: 2. CDR3 nucleotides: TGTGCCAGCAGCCTGGGACAGGGGGCCTACGAGCAGTACTTC. Translation gives CASSLGQGAYEQYF.

The chain uses TRBV6-5 and TRBJ2-7; 10 bases agree with TRBD2. Germline lookup yields CDR1 MNHEY and CDR2 SVGAGI. Trimming at V came to 4 bases and at J to 2 bases, leaving 5 bases not matched to a gene. CDR3 length: 15 residues. CDR3 protein: CASSFGLAEPYEQYF. The DNA for the CDR3 is TGTGCCAGCAGTTTCGGACTAGCGGAACCCTACGAGCAGTACTTC.

The chain has TRBV18 and TRBJ2-7; TRBD2 is a possible D gene (5 bases). Matching the DNA end better, TRBJ2-5 makes the J call doubtful. The V gene's germline CDR1 is KGHSH and CDR2 LQKENI. The CDR3 is made up of 12 amino acids. The CDR3 sequence: CASSPQSGTQYF. The DNA for the CDR3 is TGTGCCAGCTCACCGCAGAGCGGGACCCAGTACTTC.

CDR3 sequence: CASSQAEGGPKKTQYF. DNA for the CDR3: TGCGCCAGCAGCCAAGCCGAGGGGGGGCCGAAAAAGACCCAGTACTTC. This sequence joins TRBV4-1 and TRBJ2-5; TRBD2 is a possible D gene (7 bases). V dropped 1 base and J dropped 6 bases, with 18 bases sitting between them. This CDR3 spans 16 amino acids. Germline lookup yields CDR1 MGHRA and CDR2 YSYEKL.

The chain links TRBV29-1 to TRBJ1-4; the match to TRBD1 covers 8 bases. Trimming took 4 bases from V and 3 from J; bases not matched to a gene: 1. The V gene's germline CDR1 is SQVTM and CDR2 ANQGSEA. The CDR3 is made up of 13 amino acids. The CDR3 region has the DNA TGCAGCGTTGCAGGGGGCCCTAATGAAAAACTGTTTTTT. This sequence encodes CSVAGGPNEKLFF.

V and J are TRBV7-2 and TRBJ2-5, with 8 bases matching TRBD2. There are 17 residues in the CDR3. Trimming removed 5 bases from V and 6 bases from J; junction bases left unmatched: 17. Germline assignment: CDR1 SGHTA and CDR2 FQGNSA. The CDR3 region has the DNA TGTGCCAGCAGCCGTACCCCTCCCGGGGGGGCCGGGCAGACCCAGTACTTC. This sequence encodes CASSRTPPGGAGQTQYF.

This chain connects TRBV13 to TRBJ1-2; 7 nucleotides match TRBD1. V was clipped by 5 bases and J by 4 bases; unmatched bases: 10. This CDR3 comprises 15 residues. Germline CDR1 is PRHDT and CDR2 is FYEKMQ (reference sequence). As DNA, the CDR3 is TGTGCCAGCAGCCTCGGAAGGGGGCTCACCTATGGCTACACCTTC. Encoded protein: CASSLGRGLTYGYTF.

CDR3 coding DNA: TGTGCCAGCAGTTTGCAGGGGGGCGGGTCGGGAGAGACCCAGTACTTC. Residues: CASSLQGGGSGETQYF. The gene calls are TRBV27 and TRBJ2-5; TRBD1 might be the D (7 bases). The ends were cut back, 3 bases at V and 4 bases at J, with 18 bases in the middle. The CDR3 extends over 16 amino acids. Germline loops: CDR1 MNHEY, CDR2 SMNVEV (reference sequence).

This rearrangement joins TRBV5-5 to TRBJ2-7, with 7 bases fitting TRBD2. J lost 3 bases, V lost 3 bases, and 12 bases had no gene match. The CDR3 totals 16 residues. In germline, CDR1 is SGHKS, CDR2 YYEKEE (reference sequence). DNA of the CDR3: TGTGCCAGCAGCTCCCTCGGGGGGACGTTCAGCTACGAGCAGTACTTC. It is translated as CASSSLGGTFSYEQYF.

V is TRBV5-1 and J is TRBJ2-4, with a weak D call TRBD2 (5 bases). Trimming removed 0 bases at V and 3 bases at J, with 19 bases between. CDR3 size: 18 residues. The germline V gene encodes CDR1 SGHRS and CDR2 YFSETQ. This chain's CDR3 is CASSLARLSREGKNIQYF. The CDR3 DNA reads as TGCGCCAGCAGCTTGGCCCGACTATCCCGAGAGGGCAAAAACATTCAGTACTTC. Combining the CDR3 with reference TRBV5-1 and TRBJ2-4 gives the whole variable domain KAGVTQTPRYLIKTRGQQVTLSCSPISGHRSVSWYQQTPGQGLQFLFEYFSETQRNKGNFPGRFSGRQFSNSRSEMNVSTLELGDSALYLCASSLARLSREGKNIQYFGAGTRLSVL.

This clone was detected a few times. The rearrangement joins TRBV18 to TRBJ2-5; D possibly corresponds to TRBD1 (5 bases). V was pared by 6 bases and J by 0 bases, with 14 bases between. Germline CDR1 reads KGHSH; CDR2 reads LQKENI. CDR3 length: 15 residues. CDR3 coding DNA: TGTGCCAGCTCGATATCGACAGCTTACCAAGAGACCCAGTACTTC. Amino acid sequence: CASSISTAYQETQYF.

The rearrangement joins TRBV4-3 to TRBJ1-4, with 9 bases lining up with TRBD1. Per the germline V gene, CDR1 is LGHNA and CDR2 is YSLEER. With 1 base clipped from V and 8 bases from J, the junction kept 8 bases outside the gene matches. This CDR3 spans 16 amino acids. CDR3 DNA sequence: TGCGCCAGCAGCCAAGGGGGAGGGACAGGGTTCGAAAAACTGTTTTTT. This gives the protein CASSQGGGTGFEKLFF.

The chain uses TRBV28 and TRBJ1-3; TRBD1 matches 11 bases. V lost 2 bases, J lost 0 bases, and 0 bases stayed unmatched. Germline V CDR1 and CDR2: MDHEN, SYDVKM. The CDR3 extends over 16 amino acids. The CDR3 nucleotides are TGTGCCAGCAGTTTAGGGACAGGGGGCTCTGGAAACACCATATATTTT. This sequence encodes CASSLGTGGSGNTIYF. Full variable domain (rest looked up from reference TRBV28 and TRBJ1-3): DVKVTQSSRYLVKRTGEKVFLECVQDMDHENMFWYRQDPGLGLRLIYFSYDVKMKEKGDIPEGYSVSREKKERFSLILESASTNQTSMYLCASSLGTGGSGNTIYFGEGSWLTVV.

The chain has TRBV15 and TRBJ1-2, with D perhaps matching TRBD1 (6 bases). Germline V gene data show CDR1 as LNHNV and CDR2 as YYDKDF (reference sequence). The CDR3 runs 15 residues. The V end lost 5 bases, the J end lost 4 bases, and 17 bases lay between the germline ends. The CDR3 nucleotides read TGTGCCACCAGCCCGGGCGGGGGCACGATCTATGGCTACACCTTC. It yields the protein CATSPGGGTIYGYTF.

The V gene is TRBV7-3, the J gene TRBJ1-1; perhaps TRBD1 as D (5 bases). The V end was cut by 1 base, the J end by 4 bases, with 13 bases between. Per the germline V gene, CDR1 is SGHTA and CDR2 is FQGTGA. This CDR3 contains 15 residues. The CDR3 DNA sequence: TGTGCCAGCAGCTTAAAGGGGATCGTGGTCACTGAAGCTTTCTTT. The encoded protein is CASSLKGIVVTEAFF.